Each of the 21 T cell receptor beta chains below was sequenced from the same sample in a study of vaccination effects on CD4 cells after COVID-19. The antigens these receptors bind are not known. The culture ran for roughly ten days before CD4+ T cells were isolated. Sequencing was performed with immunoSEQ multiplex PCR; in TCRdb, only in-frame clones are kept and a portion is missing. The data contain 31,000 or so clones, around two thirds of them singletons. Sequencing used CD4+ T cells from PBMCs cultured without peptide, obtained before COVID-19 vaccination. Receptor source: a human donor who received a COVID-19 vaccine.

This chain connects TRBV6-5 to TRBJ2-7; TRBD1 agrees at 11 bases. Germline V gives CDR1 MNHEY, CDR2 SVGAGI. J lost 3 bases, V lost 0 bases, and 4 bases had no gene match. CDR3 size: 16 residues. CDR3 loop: CASSYSGQGVFYEQYF. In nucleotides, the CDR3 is TGTGCCAGCAGTTACTCGGGACAGGGGGTGTTCTACGAGCAGTACTTC.

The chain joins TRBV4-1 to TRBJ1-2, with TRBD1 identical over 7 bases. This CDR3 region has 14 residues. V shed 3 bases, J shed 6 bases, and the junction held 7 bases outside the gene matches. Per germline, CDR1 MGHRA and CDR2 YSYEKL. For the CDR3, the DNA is TGCGCCAGCAGCCATACAGGGGCGCGGAATGGCTACACCTTC. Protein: CASSHTGARNGYTF.

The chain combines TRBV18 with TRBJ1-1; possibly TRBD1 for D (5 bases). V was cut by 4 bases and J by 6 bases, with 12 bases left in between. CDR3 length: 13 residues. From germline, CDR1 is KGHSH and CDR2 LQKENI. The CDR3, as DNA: TGTGCCAGCTCACGCGCCACGGGGGCTGAAGCTTTCTTT. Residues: CASSRATGAEAFF.

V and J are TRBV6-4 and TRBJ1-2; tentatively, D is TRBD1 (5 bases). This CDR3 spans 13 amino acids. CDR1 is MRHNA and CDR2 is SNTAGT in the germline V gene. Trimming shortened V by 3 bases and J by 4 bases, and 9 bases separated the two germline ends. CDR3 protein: CASSDGGGYGYTF. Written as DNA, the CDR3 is TGTGCCAGCAGTGATGGTGGGGGCTATGGCTACACCTTC.

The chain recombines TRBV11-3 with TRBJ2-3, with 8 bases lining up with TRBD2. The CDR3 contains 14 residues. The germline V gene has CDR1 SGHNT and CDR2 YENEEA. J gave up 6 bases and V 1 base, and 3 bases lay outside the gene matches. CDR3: CASSLGVAGDTQYF. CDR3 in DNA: TGTGCCAGCAGCTTAGGTGTAGCGGGGGATACGCAGTATTTT.

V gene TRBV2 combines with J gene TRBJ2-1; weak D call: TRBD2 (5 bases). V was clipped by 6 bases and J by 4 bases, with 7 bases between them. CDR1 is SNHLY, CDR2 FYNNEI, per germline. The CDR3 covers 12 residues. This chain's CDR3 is CASSGDYNEQFF. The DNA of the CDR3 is TGTGCCAGCAGCGGGGATTACAATGAGCAGTTCTTC.

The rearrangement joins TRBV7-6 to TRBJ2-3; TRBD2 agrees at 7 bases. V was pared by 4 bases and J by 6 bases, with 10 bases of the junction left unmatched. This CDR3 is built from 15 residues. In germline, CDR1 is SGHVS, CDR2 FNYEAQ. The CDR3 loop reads CASSSPGLRTDTQYF. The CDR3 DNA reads TGTGCCAGCAGCTCGCCGGGACTAAGAACCGATACGCAGTATTTT.

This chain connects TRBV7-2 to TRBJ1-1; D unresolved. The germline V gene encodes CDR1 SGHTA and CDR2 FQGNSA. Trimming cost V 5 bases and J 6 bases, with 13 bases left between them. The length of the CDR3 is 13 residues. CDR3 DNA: TGTGCCAGCAGCCGGGAGCGAATGGCTGAAGCTTTCTTT. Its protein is CASSRERMAEAFF.

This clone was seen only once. Written as DNA, the CDR3 is TGCGCCAGCAGCCCGGACCCCGGGACAGGGTCTTACGAGCAGTACTTC. Its translation is CASSPDPGTGSYEQYF. J is TRBJ2-7 and V is TRBV5-1; the match to TRBD1 covers 9 bases. Germline CDR1 is SGHRS and CDR2 is YFSETQ. The V and J ends lost 4 bases and 4 bases, in that order; junction bases with no gene match: 12. This CDR3 has 16 amino acids.

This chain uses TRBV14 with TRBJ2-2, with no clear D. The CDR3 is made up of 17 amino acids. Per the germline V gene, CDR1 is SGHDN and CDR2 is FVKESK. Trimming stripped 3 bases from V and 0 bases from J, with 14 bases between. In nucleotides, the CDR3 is TGTGCCAGCAGCCACAGAATTGCCACAGCGAACACCGGGGAGCTGTTTTTT. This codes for CASSHRIATANTGELFF.

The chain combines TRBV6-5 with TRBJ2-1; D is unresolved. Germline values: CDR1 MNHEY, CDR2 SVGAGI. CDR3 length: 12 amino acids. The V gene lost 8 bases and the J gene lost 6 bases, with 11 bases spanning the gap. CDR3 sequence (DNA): TGTGCCAGCGGCCGACTTATCAATGAGCAGTTCTTC. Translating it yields CASGRLINEQFF.

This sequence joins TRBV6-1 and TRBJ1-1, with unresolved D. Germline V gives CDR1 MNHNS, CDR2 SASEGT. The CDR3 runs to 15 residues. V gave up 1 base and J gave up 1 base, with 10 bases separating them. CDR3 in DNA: TGTGCCAGCAGTGAAGAACCAGGACCGAACACTGAAGCTTTCTTT. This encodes CASSEEPGPNTEAFF.

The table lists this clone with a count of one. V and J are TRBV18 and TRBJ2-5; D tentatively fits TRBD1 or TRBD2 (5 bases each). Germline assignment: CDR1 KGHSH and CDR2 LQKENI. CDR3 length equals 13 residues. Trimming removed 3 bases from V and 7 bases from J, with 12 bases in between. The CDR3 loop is CASSPDGGLTQYF. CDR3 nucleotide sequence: TGTGCCAGCTCACCGGATGGGGGTTTGACCCAGTACTTC. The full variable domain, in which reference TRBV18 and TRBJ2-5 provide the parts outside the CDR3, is NAGVMQNPRHLVRRRGQEARLRCSPMKGHSHVYWYRQLPEEGLKFMVYLQKENIIDESGMPKERFSAEFPKEGPSILRIQQVVRGDSAAYFCASSPDGGLTQYFGPGTRLLVL.

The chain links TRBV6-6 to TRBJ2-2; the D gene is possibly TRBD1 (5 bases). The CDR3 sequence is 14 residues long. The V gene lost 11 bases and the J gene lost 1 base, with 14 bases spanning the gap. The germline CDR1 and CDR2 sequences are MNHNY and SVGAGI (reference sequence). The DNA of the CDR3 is TGTGCCGCAACTCTTGACAGGAACACCGGGGAGCTGTTTTTT. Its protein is CAATLDRNTGELFF.

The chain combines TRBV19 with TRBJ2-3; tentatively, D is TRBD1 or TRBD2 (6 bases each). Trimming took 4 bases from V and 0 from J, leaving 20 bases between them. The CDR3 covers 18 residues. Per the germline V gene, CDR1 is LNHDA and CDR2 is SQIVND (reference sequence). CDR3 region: CASSTESLTGTSTDTQYF. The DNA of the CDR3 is TGTGCCAGTAGTACAGAATCTCTCACAGGGACTAGCACAGATACGCAGTATTTT.

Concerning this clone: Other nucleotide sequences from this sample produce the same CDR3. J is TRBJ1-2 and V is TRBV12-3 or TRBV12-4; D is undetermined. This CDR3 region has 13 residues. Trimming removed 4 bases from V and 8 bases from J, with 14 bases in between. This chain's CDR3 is CASSSDGYGGYTF. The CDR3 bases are TGTGCCAGCAGTTCTGACGGATATGGAGGCTACACCTTC.

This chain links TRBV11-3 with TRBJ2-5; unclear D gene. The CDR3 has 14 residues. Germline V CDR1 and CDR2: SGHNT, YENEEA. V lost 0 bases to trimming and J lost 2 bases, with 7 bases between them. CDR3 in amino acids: CASSLDGNQETQYF. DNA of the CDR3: TGTGCCAGCAGCTTAGATGGGAATCAAGAGACCCAGTACTTC.

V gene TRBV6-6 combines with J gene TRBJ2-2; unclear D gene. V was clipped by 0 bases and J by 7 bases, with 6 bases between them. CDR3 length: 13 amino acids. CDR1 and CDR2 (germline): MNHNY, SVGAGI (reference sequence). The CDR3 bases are TGTGCCAGCAGTTACTCGATAAGCGGGGAGCTGTTTTTT. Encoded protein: CASSYSISGELFF.

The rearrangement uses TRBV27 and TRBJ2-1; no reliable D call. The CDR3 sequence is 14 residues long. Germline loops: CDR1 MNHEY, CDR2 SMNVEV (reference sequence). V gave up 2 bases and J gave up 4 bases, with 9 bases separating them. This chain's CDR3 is CASSLRAYYNEQFF. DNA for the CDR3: TGTGCCAGCAGTTTAAGGGCCTATTACAATGAGCAGTTCTTC.

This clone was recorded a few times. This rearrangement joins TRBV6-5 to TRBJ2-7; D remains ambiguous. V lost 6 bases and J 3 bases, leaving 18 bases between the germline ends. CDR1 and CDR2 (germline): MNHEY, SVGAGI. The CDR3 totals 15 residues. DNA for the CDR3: TGTGCCAGCAGCAGAAGCCGTCTGGGGTTCTACGAGCAGTACTTC. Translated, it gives CASSRSRLGFYEQYF.

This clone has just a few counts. The CDR3 reads CSVVGDNNQPQHF. The CDR3 DNA reads TGCAGCGTGGTGGGGGACAACAATCAGCCCCAGCATTTT. V is TRBV29-1 and J is TRBJ1-5, with D maybe TRBD1 (6 bases). The V gene lost 6 bases and the J gene lost 3 bases, with 12 bases spanning the gap. Per germline, CDR1 SQVTM and CDR2 ANQGSEA. The CDR3 covers 13 residues.